The 30 T cell receptor beta chains given below trace back to one sample, sequenced in a study of identical twins. Each CDR3 protein gets one entry after TCRdb re-called the 5' RACE reads with MiXCR. This sample yields around 500,000 distinct CDR3 sequences, of which approximately 15% are seen a single time; roughly 0.5% belongs to the top ten. These same records also appear under a second study, on yellow fever vaccine responses in identical twins.

Sequenced material: CD4+ T cells sorted from blood. The receptors were gathered from a young woman in good health.

The rearrangement links TRBV7-9 to TRBJ2-3, with no clear D. CDR1 SEHNR and CDR2 FQNEAQ come from the germline V gene (reference sequence). V shed 1 base and J shed 8 bases, with 13 bases lying between them. This CDR3 region has 14 residues. The CDR3 nucleotides are TGTGCCAGCAGCTTAGAGTCGCCACGAAGTACGCAGTATTTT. Its translation is CASSLESPRSTQYF.

This chain links TRBV11-3 with TRBJ1-1, with TRBD1 identical over 7 bases. The CDR3 is 17 amino acids. The germline V gene has CDR1 SGHNT and CDR2 YENEEA. The V and J ends lost 3 bases and 5 bases, in that order; junction bases with no gene match: 15. CDR3: CASSFPRTGAAGTEAFF. In nucleotides, the CDR3 is TGTGCCAGCAGCTTTCCTAGGACAGGCGCCGCGGGGACTGAAGCTTTCTTT.

A few counts support this clonotype. The V and J genes are TRBV6-1 and TRBJ2-5; D is undetermined. There are 12 residues in the CDR3. Germline CDR1 MNHNS, CDR2 SASEGT. V was trimmed by 2 bases and J by 5 bases, leaving 6 bases between them. The DNA for the CDR3 is TGTGCCAGCAGTGAACAAAGGGAGACCCAGTACTTC. Its translation is CASSEQRETQYF.

This clonotype was found a few times. The chain recombines TRBV5-5 with TRBJ2-7; D is unresolved. The CDR3 extends over 15 amino acids. V gave up 0 bases and J gave up 4 bases, with 14 bases separating them. From germline, CDR1 is SGHKS and CDR2 YYEKEE (reference sequence). CDR3 loop: CASSLVGQVMYEQYF. In nucleotides, the CDR3 is TGTGCCAGCAGCTTGGTAGGGCAGGTTATGTACGAGCAGTACTTC.

This sequence joins TRBV29-1 and TRBJ2-7, with 14 nucleotides matching TRBD2. Looked up from germline, CDR1 is SQVTM and CDR2 is ANQGSEA. This CDR3 spans 15 amino acids. The CDR3 here is CKTERLAGGPYEQYF. The CDR3 bases are TGCAAGACGGAGAGACTAGCGGGAGGGCCATACGAGCAGTACTTC.

This chain joins TRBV19 and TRBJ2-7; TRBD2 matches 13 bases. The J segment lost 3 bases and the V segment lost 6 bases, leaving 5 bases of the junction unmatched. The CDR3 spans 15 residues. Looked up from germline, CDR1 is LNHDA and CDR2 is SQIVND (reference sequence). The CDR3 here is CASRGLAGLFYEQYF. The CDR3 bases are TGTGCCAGTAGGGGACTAGCGGGACTTTTCTACGAGCAGTACTTC.

This clonotype was counted only a few times. This chain uses TRBV27 with TRBJ2-7; 11 bases map to TRBD2. The junction had 6 bases not matched to a gene; V was cut back by 6 bases and J by 2 bases. The germline V gene encodes CDR1 MNHEY and CDR2 SMNVEV (reference sequence). CDR3 length equals 15 residues. CDR3 region: CASSQGLAEPYEQYF. The CDR3, as DNA: TGTGCCAGCAGCCAGGGACTAGCGGAACCCTACGAGCAGTACTTC.

About this clonotype: The germline gene is not matched at one end of the junction; a read error may be the cause. The rearrangement joins TRBV9 to TRBJ2-2; D is undetermined. There are 12 residues in the CDR3. Germline-derived CDR1 and CDR2 are SGDLS and YYNGEE. In DNA, the CDR3 is TGTGCCAGCAGCCGGAACAACGGGGAGCTGTTTTTT. Its translation: CASSRNNGELFF.

This chain uses TRBV3-1 with TRBJ2-3; possibly TRBD1 for D (6 bases). CDR3 length equals 15 residues. V lost 4 bases, J lost 2 bases, and 13 bases lay in between. Germline V gene sequence: CDR1 LGHDT, CDR2 YNNKEL (reference sequence). This CDR3 reads CASSLGQTLTDTQYF. CDR3 DNA: TGTGCCAGCAGCCTCGGACAGACACTCACAGATACGCAGTATTTT.

The rearrangement joins TRBV7-2 to TRBJ2-4; 7 nucleotides align to TRBD2. V was pared by 1 base and J by 2 bases, with 5 bases of the junction left unmatched. The CDR3 is made up of 16 amino acids. The germline CDR1 and CDR2 sequences are SGHTA and FQGNSA. CDR3 in DNA: TGTGCCAGCAGCTTAGAGGAGGGAGGGCCCAAAAACATTCAGTACTTC. It specifies CASSLEEGGPKNIQYF.

Regarding this clonotype: This could be a read error, since a much larger clone is one nucleotide away. The chain recombines TRBV28 with TRBJ2-7; 9 bases are a match to TRBD1. The length of the CDR3 is 15 residues. J gave up 0 bases and V 5 bases, and 5 bases lay outside the gene matches. Germline CDR1 MDHEN, CDR2 SYDVKM. CDR3 sequence: CASSTPGQGSYEQYF. Here the CDR3 DNA reads TGTGCCAGCAGTACCCCGGGACAGGGCTCCTACGAGCAGTACTTC.

This clonotype was seen a few times. The chain employs TRBV11-2 and TRBJ2-1; D perhaps matches TRBD2 (6 bases). Per the germline V gene, CDR1 is SGHAT and CDR2 is FQNNGV. The ends were cut back, 6 bases at V and 4 bases at J, with 13 bases in the middle. The length of the CDR3 is 14 residues. CDR3 protein: CASRPGLIYNEQFF. The CDR3 DNA sequence: TGTGCCAGCAGACCGGGACTCATTTACAATGAGCAGTTCTTC.

The V call is TRBV7-9, the J call TRBJ2-7; D is unresolved. This CDR3 contains 12 residues. V was cut by 5 bases and J by 2 bases, with 7 bases left in between. Germline-derived CDR1 and CDR2 are SEHNR and FQNEAQ (reference sequence). CDR3 bases: TGTGCCAGCAGCGGTCAAGCCTACGAGCAGTACTTC. Its translation: CASSGQAYEQYF.

The genes are TRBV7-2 and TRBJ2-7; the D gene is possibly TRBD2 (6 bases). The germline CDR1 and CDR2 sequences are SGHTA and FQGNSA. The CDR3 spans 15 residues. V lost 1 base and J 2 bases, leaving 12 bases between the germline ends. CDR3 DNA sequence: TGTGCCAGCAGCTTAGGTGCGGGGAACACCTACGAGCAGTACTTC. Its protein is CASSLGAGNTYEQYF.

The chain employs TRBV9 and TRBJ1-2; a weak D match, TRBD1 (5 bases). V shed 4 bases and J shed 0 bases, with 13 bases lying between them. The CDR3 spans 15 residues. CDR1 SGDLS and CDR2 YYNGEE come from the germline V gene. CDR3: CASSLQGKANYGYTF. The CDR3 nucleotides are TGTGCCAGCAGCCTCCAGGGAAAGGCTAACTATGGCTACACCTTC.

The chain couples TRBV20-1 to TRBJ2-7; the match to TRBD2 covers 10 bases. The trim removed 5 bases at V and 4 bases at J, leaving 8 bases unmatched. Germline CDR1 reads DFQATT; CDR2 reads SNEGSKA (reference sequence). CDR3 length: 14 amino acids. The CDR3 DNA sequence: TGCAGTGCTTCCCTAGCGGGAGTGACTTACGAGCAGTACTTC. Translation: CSASLAGVTYEQYF.

The chain joins TRBV20-1 to TRBJ2-2; 8 nucleotides match TRBD1. V trimming: 3 bases; J trimming: 3 bases; junction bases outside the gene matches: 6. Germline loops: CDR1 DFQATT, CDR2 SNEGSKA (reference sequence). This CDR3 is 15 amino acids long. This chain's CDR3 is CSAREPQGDTGELFF. The CDR3 region has the DNA TGCAGTGCTAGGGAACCACAGGGGGACACCGGGGAGCTGTTTTTT.

The chain has TRBV6-2 or TRBV6-3 and TRBJ2-7; D assignment may be TRBD1 or TRBD2 (5 bases each). Germline values: CDR1 MNHEY, CDR2 SVGEGT. The CDR3 spans 14 residues. V was trimmed by 0 bases and J by 6 bases, leaving 12 bases between them. CDR3 amino acids: CASSYSGVQGEQYF. DNA of the CDR3: TGTGCCAGCAGTTACTCGGGAGTGCAGGGCGAGCAGTACTTC.

This clonotype was recorded many times. CDR3 DNA sequence: TGTGCCAGCAGCCGACCAGGTTCGGCACACGAGCAGTACTTC. Translating gives CASSRPGSAHEQYF. This chain links TRBV7-9 with TRBJ2-7; the D is unclear. The CDR3 is 14 residues long. Germline-derived CDR1 and CDR2 are SEHNR and FQNEAQ (reference sequence). V lost 5 bases and J 5 bases, leaving 16 bases between the germline ends.

This clonotype was counted at least ten times. The rearrangement joins TRBV28 to TRBJ1-5, with a weak D call TRBD1 (6 bases). The CDR3 sequence is 14 residues long. Germline CDR1 reads MDHEN; CDR2 reads SYDVKM. V lost 3 bases and J lost 6, with 12 bases in between. The CDR3 nucleotides read TGTGCCAGCAGTTTGTGGAGGGGGGCTCAGCCCCAGCATTTT. Its translation: CASSLWRGAQPQHF.

There are a few counts of this clonotype. The chain couples TRBV10-3 to TRBJ2-7; D tentatively fits TRBD1 or TRBD2 (5 bases each). The CDR3 spans 12 residues. V was cut by 11 bases and J by 5 bases, with 16 bases left in between. In germline, CDR1 is ENHRY, CDR2 SYGVKD. This chain's CDR3 is CAATRDGNEQYF. Written as DNA, the CDR3 is TGTGCCGCAACCCGGGACGGCAACGAGCAGTACTTC.

V is TRBV4-3 and J is TRBJ2-7; 12 bases line up with TRBD2. V was clipped by 1 base and J by 0 bases; unmatched bases: 4. The CDR3 is 17 residues long. Germline V gene sequence: CDR1 LGHNA, CDR2 YSLEER. As DNA, the CDR3 is TGCGCCAGCAGCCAAGCTGTGACTAGCGGGAGCTCCTACGAGCAGTACTTC. Protein: CASSQAVTSGSSYEQYF.

This chain joins TRBV5-1 and TRBJ2-7, with 13 bases that match TRBD2. V lost 4 bases, J lost 2 bases, and 3 bases stayed unmatched. This CDR3 spans 15 amino acids. CDR1 SGHRS and CDR2 YFSETQ come from the germline V gene. In nucleotides, the CDR3 is TGCGCCAGCAGCCAGACTAGCGGGGGGCCCTACGAGCAGTACTTC. Its translation: CASSQTSGGPYEQYF.

This chain joins TRBV20-1 and TRBJ2-2, with D possibly TRBD1 on 6 matching bases. V was pared by 0 bases and J by 6 bases, with 11 bases between. CDR1 and CDR2 (germline): DFQATT, SNEGSKA (reference sequence). The CDR3 has 14 residues. The CDR3 sequence is CSAREYRVAGELFF. CDR3 sequence (DNA): TGCAGTGCTAGAGAATACAGGGTAGCCGGGGAGCTGTTTTTT.

The rearrangement uses TRBV5-1 and TRBJ2-6, with D uncertain. Trimming left V 7 bases short and J 7 bases short, with 15 bases between. The CDR3 runs to 14 residues. In germline, CDR1 is SGHRS, CDR2 YFSETQ. The CDR3 nucleotides read TGCGCCAGCGTACTTCGGCCACGCGCCAACGTCCTGACTTTC. Its protein is CASVLRPRANVLTF. Looking up the rest from reference TRBV5-1 and TRBJ2-6 gives the full variable domain: KAGVTQTPRYLIKTRGQQVTLSCSPISGHRSVSWYQQTPGQGLQFLFEYFSETQRNKGNFPGRFSGRQFSNSRSEMNVSTLELGDSALYLCASVLRPRANVLTFGAGSRLTVL.

This clonotype was recorded at least ten times. This rearrangement joins TRBV12-3 or TRBV12-4 to TRBJ2-3, with 14 bases lining up with TRBD2. The V and J ends lost 5 bases and 1 base, in that order; junction bases with no gene match: 8. The CDR3 loop spans 18 amino acids. CDR3: CASSPTGTSGGRTDTQYF. The CDR3 coding sequence is TGTGCCAGCAGTCCTACCGGGACTAGCGGGGGCCGCACAGATACGCAGTATTTT.

This chain joins TRBV12-5 and TRBJ2-1; TRBD2 is a possible D gene (6 bases). Trimming took off 1 base at V and 9 bases at J, with 10 bases between the two ends. The germline gives CDR1 LGHNT, CDR2 FRNRAP. The CDR3 spans 13 residues. The DNA for the CDR3 is TGTGCTAGTGGTTTGGGTACCGGGGGTGAGCAGTTCTTC. It specifies CASGLGTGGEQFF.

The chain carries TRBV6-5 and TRBJ2-1, with 8 nucleotides matching TRBD2. The germline V gene encodes CDR1 MNHEY and CDR2 SVGAGI. The CDR3 runs to 17 residues. Trimming took 2 bases from V and 6 from J; bases not matched to a gene: 12. The DNA for the CDR3 is TGTGCCAGCAGTTACGACGCCGAGACTAGCGTAGGCAATGAGCAGTTCTTC. Encoded protein: CASSYDAETSVGNEQFF.

This clonotype was seen a handful of times. V gene TRBV24-1 combines with J gene TRBJ2-1, with 10 bases identical to TRBD1. V trimming: 5 bases; J trimming: 6 bases; junction bases outside the gene matches: 6. CDR1 is KGHDR and CDR2 is SFDVKD in the germline V gene. CDR3 size: 15 residues. The CDR3 DNA reads TGTGCCACCAGTGGACCGGGACAGGGGATCAATGAGCAGTTCTTC. Encoded protein: CATSGPGQGINEQFF.

The V gene is TRBV18, the J gene TRBJ2-7, with a possible D match to TRBD1 (5 bases). The germline V gene has CDR1 KGHSH and CDR2 LQKENI. This CDR3 has 15 amino acids. Trimming left V 0 bases short and J 1 base short, with 10 bases between. The CDR3 region is CASSPPYPGSYEQYF. The CDR3 nucleotides read TGTGCCAGCTCACCACCATATCCAGGGTCCTACGAGCAGTACTTC.